This T cell receptor (beta chain) was recorded in a study of Ad26.COV2.S vaccination and SARS-CoV-2 variants. Study-level results: Recipients of either vaccine or placebo displayed similar breadth of non-spike TCRs. Researchers cautioned that TCR breadth and depth analyses may have underestimated total T cell responses. Vaccine recipients surpassed placebo recipients in spike-specific TCR breadth. Spike-specific responses of CD8+ and CD4+ T cells were reported to display substantial breadth after vaccination.

Sequencing used immunoSEQ multiplex PCR; TCRdb keeps in-frame clones, though not all of them. The sample carries about 100,000 clones, around three quarters recorded once. For this clone: Its antigen is still unknown.

The CDR3 sequence is 14 residues long. Germline loops: CDR1 MDHEN, CDR2 SYDVKM. V was cut by 10 bases and J by 5 bases, with 18 bases left in between. This receptor was obtained from a human donor who had recovered from COVID-19. The J gene is TRBJ2-1, the V gene TRBV28; weak D call: TRBD1 (6 bases). The sample was peripheral blood, taken after recovery from COVID-19. DNA of the CDR3: TGTGCCACAAACAGGGCCCGTAGGGACAATGAGCAGTTCTTC. This translates into CATNRARRDNEQFF.